Sequencing of this T cell receptor beta chain was carried out in a study of blood T cell repertoires in COVID-19 (TCRdb year 2020). Broadly, across the study: Collaborator samples came from the United States, Italy and Spain and covered acute and convalescent phases of COVID-19. The dataset comprised deeply sampled blood TCRbeta repertoires from subjects exposed to, actively infected with, or recovered from COVID-19. The sample metadata nearly always contained a de-identified subject ID, COVID-19 status, age in years and sex. The prospective study material was composed of cDNA or gDNA derived from T cells, B-cell-depleted T cells, or PBMCs. A freely available public database, intended as a resource for researchers studying the immune response to SARS-CoV-2, is where the repertoires were released. Where HLA class I and class II types were available, the types were taken from metadata supplied by the sample provider, not from assay-based typing. The samples were drawn from two sources: the first 160 participants of the ongoing ImmuneRACE study, and some 1,300 subjects contributed by 6 global collaborators. Overall results and qualifications from the work: The quantity of clinical and demographic metadata differed by source and by participant and was supplied without curation.

As regards this clone: What antigen it recognizes has not been identified. It has no much larger one-base neighbor in the sample; base qualities were not kept.

One collaborating source in Seattle enrolled patients during active infection and followed them longitudinally through the course of disease. Each collaborating institution followed its own protocols to collect whole blood in K2EDTA tubes. Collaborator samples were shipped for TCRbeta analysis as frozen whole blood, isolated PBMCs, or DNA extracted from either sample type. TCRbeta CDR3 regions were amplified from genomic DNA using the immunoSEQ Assay, a bias-controlled multiplex PCR. The paper's processing steps were these. The number of nucleated cells in each sample was estimated by amplification of reference gene primers within the assay. To quantify the absolute abundance of each unique TCRbeta CDR3 rearrangement, sequence reads were collapsed and filtered. For each sample, productive Simpson clonality was calculated as the square root of Simpson's diversity index across productive rearrangements. Not all clones reach the TCRdb copy of this immuneACCESS table, which keeps in-frame sequences only. Checked studies attribute under half of the gap to unresolved V genes and leave the rest unexplained. V and J calls and clone size are copied from that table; D and trimming were computed from the DNA. Across this sample there are 85,000 to 100,000 clones, with more than 80% seen only once. The top ten hold 4% to 6% of the sample.

V is pruned by 4 bases and J by 7 bases, leaving 12 bases of the junction without a gene match. The germline V gene specifies SGHRS as CDR1 and YFSETQ as CDR2. The CDR3 runs 17 residues from the cysteine to the phenylalanine. Only CDR3 DNA remains: 51 bases, in frame from the first base. The specimen sequenced was peripheral blood. This TCR came from a man older than 75 with COVID-19, enrolled during active disease. The chain is encoded by TRBV5-1 joined to TRBJ2-1; 12 nucleotides in the junction match TRBD2. The sequenced DNA is TGCGCCAGCAGCCAGGAGGCTAGCGGGAGGGCACGGAATGAGCAGTTCTTC. Its product reads: CASSQEASGRARNEQFF.